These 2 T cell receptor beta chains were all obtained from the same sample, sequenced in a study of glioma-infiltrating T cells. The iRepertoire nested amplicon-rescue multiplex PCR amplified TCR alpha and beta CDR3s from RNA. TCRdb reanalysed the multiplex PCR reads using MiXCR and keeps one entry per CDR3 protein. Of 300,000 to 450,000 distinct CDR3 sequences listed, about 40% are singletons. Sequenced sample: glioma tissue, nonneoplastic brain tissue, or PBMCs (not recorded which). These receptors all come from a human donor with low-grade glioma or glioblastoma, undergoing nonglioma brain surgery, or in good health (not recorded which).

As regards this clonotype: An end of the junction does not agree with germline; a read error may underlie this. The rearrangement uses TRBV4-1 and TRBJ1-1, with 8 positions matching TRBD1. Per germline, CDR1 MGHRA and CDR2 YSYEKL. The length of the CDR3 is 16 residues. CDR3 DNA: TGCGACAGCAGCCAAGGGGTGAGGACAGGGTGGACTGAAGCTTTCTTT. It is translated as CDSSQGVRTGWTEAFF.

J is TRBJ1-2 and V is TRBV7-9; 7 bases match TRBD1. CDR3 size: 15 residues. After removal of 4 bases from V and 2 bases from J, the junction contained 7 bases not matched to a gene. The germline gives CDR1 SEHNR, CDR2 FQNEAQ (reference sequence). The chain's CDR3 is CASSSPGTENYGYTF. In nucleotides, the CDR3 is TGTGCCAGCAGCTCACCCGGGACAGAAAACTATGGCTACACCTTC.